This T cell receptor (beta chain) emerged from a study of Graves' ophthalmopathy and Graves' hyperthyroidism. Concerning this clonotype: Its antigen remains unknown.

The germline CDR1 and CDR2 sequences are DFQATT and SNEGSKA (reference sequence). V shed 4 bases and J 1 base; nucleotides not matched to a gene: 3. The CDR3 is made up of 15 amino acids. The sequenced template was RNA, covering the TCR beta CDR3 region. The first-round RT-PCR employed HTBI primers together with the Qiagen OneStep RT-PCR kit. A multiplex PCR was then performed as the second round. Each CDR3 protein is one row after TCRdb ran MiXCR on the multiplex PCR reads. The sample consists of about 390,000 distinct CDR3 sequences, approximately 15% of them appearing once. Hyperthyroidism patients were newly diagnosed, under 2 months' duration, aged 18 to 65. Clinicians made diagnoses from clinical symptoms, serum thyroxine, TRAb, thyroid ultrasound and orbital computed tomography. Study observations and caveats: Clonotypes were expanded in thyroid at above 0.001 frequency, and most also appeared in blood.

This chain joins TRBV20-1 and TRBJ2-2; TRBD1 matches 10 bases. Sample: peripheral blood. This clonotype originated in a woman younger than 30 with stable Graves' hyperthyroidism. CDR3 coding DNA: TGCAGTGCTATGGACAGGGGGAGGAACACCGGGGAGCTGTTTTTT. Translated, it gives CSAMDRGRNTGELFF.